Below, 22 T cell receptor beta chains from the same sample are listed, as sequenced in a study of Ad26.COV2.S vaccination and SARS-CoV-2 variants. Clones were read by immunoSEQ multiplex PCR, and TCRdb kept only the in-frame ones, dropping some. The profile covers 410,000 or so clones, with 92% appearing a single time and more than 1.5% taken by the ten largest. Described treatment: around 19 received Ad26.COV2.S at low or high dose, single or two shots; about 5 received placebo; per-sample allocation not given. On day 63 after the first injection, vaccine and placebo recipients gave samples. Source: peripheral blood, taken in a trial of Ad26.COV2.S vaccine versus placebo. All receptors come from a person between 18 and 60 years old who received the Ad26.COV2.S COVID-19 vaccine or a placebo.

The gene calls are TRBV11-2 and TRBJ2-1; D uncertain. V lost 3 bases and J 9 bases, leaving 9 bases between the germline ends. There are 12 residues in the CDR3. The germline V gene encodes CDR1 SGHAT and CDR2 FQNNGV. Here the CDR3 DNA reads TGTGCCAGCAGCTTTCACACGAGTGAGCAGTTCTTC. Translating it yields CASSFHTSEQFF.

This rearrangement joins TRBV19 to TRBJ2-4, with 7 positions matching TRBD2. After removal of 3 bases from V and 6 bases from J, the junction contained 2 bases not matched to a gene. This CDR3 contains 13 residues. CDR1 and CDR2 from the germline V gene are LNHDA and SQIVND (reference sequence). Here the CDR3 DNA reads TGTGCCAGTAGTATTGGCGGGGGAAACATTCAGTACTTC. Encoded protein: CASSIGGGNIQYF.

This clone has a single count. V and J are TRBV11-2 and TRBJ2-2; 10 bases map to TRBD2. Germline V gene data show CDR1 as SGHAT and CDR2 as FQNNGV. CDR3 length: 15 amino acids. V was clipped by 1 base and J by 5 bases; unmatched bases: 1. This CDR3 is CASSLASGGTGELFF. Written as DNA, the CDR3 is TGTGCCAGCAGCTTAGCTAGCGGGGGAACCGGGGAGCTGTTTTTT. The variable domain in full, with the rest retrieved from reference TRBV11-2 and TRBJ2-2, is EAGVAQSPRYKIIEKRQSVAFWCNPISGHATLYWYQQILGQGPKLLIQFQNNGVVDDSQLPKDRFSAERLKGVDSTLKIQPAKLEDSAVYLCASSLASGGTGELFFGEGSRLTVL.

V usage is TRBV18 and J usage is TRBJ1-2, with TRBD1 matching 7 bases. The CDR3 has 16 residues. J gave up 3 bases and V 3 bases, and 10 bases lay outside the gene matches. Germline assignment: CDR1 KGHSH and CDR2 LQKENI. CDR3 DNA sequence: TGTGCCAGCTCACCCAAGGAGGGGGCAAGGGACTATGGCTACACCTTC. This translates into CASSPKEGARDYGYTF.

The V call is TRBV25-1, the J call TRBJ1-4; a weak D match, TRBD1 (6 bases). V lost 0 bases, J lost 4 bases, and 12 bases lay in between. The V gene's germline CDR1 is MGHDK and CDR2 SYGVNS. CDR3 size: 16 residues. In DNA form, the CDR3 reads TGTGCCAGCAGTGAATACATGACAGGCTTTAATGAAAAACTGTTTTTT. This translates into CASSEYMTGFNEKLFF.

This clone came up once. CDR3 DNA sequence: TGTGCCAGCAGCTTGGTACAGTCCTACGAGCAGTACTTC. Amino acids: CASSLVQSYEQYF. The chain has TRBV5-6 and TRBJ2-7; D not resolved. The germline V gene encodes CDR1 SGHDT and CDR2 YYEEEE. Trimming removed 0 bases at V and 1 base at J, with 5 bases between. The CDR3 covers 13 residues.

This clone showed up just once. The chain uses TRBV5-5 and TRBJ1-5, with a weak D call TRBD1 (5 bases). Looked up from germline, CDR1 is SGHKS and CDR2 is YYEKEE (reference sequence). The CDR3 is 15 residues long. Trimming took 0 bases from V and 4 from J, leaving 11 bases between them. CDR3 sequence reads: CASSLGGTGNQPQHF. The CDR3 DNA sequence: TGTGCCAGCAGCTTGGGGGGAACAGGTAATCAGCCCCAGCATTTT.

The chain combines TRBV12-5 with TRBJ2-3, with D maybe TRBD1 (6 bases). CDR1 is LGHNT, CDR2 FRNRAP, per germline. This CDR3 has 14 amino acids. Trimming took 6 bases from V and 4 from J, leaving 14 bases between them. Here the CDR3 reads CASGQGQGSDTQYF. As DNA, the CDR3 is TGTGCTAGTGGCCAGGGGCAAGGTTCAGATACGCAGTATTTT.

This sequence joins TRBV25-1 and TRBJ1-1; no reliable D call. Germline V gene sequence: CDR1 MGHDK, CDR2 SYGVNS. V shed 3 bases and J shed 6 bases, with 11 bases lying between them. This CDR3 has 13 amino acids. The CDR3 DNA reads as TGTGCCAGCAGTGACGGCCTATTGGCTGAAGCTTTCTTT. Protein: CASSDGLLAEAFF. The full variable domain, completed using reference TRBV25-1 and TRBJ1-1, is EADIYQTPRYLVIGTGKKITLECSQTMGHDKMYWYQQDPGMELHLIHYSYGVNSTEKGDLSSESTVSRIRTEHFPLTLESARPSHTSQYLCASSDGLLAEAFFGQGTRLTVV.

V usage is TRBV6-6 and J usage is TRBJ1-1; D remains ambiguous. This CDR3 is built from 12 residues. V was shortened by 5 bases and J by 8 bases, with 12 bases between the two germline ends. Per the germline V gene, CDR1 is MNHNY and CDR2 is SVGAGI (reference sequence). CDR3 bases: TGTGCCAGCAGTCTCGCTCGAGGGGAAGCTTTCTTT. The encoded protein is CASSLARGEAFF.

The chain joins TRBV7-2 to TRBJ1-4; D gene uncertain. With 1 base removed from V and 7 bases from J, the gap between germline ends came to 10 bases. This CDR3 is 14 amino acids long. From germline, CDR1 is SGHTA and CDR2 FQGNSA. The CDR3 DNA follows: TGTGCCAGCAGCTTAGGAGCGCGCAGTGAAAAACTGTTTTTT. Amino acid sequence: CASSLGARSEKLFF.

The CDR3 sequence is CASSWNTEAFF. As DNA, the CDR3 is TGTGCCAGCAGCTGGAACACTGAAGCTTTCTTT. The genes are TRBV6-5 and TRBJ1-1; D ambiguous. This CDR3 spans 11 amino acids. Germline CDR1 reads MNHEY; CDR2 reads SVGAGI. Trimming cost V 6 bases and J 1 base, with 3 bases left between them.

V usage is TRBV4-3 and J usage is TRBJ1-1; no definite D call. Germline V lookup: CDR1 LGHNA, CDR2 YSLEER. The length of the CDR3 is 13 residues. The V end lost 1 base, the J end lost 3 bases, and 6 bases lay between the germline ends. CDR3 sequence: CASSQAVDTEAFF. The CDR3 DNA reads TGCGCCAGCAGCCAAGCAGTGGACACTGAAGCTTTCTTT.

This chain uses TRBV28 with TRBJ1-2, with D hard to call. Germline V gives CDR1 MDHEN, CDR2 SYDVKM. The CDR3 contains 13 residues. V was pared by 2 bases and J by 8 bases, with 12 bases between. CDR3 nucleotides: TGTGCCAGCAGTTTACAGCCCTATAACGGCTACACCTTC. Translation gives CASSLQPYNGYTF.

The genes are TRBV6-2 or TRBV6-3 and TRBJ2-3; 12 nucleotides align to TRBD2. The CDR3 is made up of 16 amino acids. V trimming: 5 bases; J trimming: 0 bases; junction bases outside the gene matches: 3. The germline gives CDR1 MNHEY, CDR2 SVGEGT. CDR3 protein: CASSVGTSGSTDTQYF. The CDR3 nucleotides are TGTGCCAGCAGTGTGGGGACTAGCGGGAGCACAGATACGCAGTATTTT.

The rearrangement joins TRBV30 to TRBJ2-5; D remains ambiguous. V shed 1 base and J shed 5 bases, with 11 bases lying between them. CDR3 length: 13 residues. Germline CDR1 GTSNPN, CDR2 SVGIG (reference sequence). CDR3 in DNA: TGTGCCTGGAGTGCAACATTGGTGGAGACCCAGTACTTC. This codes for CAWSATLVETQYF. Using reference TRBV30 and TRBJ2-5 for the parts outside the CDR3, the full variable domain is SQTIHQWPATLVQPVGSPLSLECTVEGTSNPNLYWYRQAAGRGLQLLFYSVGIGQISSEVPQNLSASRPQDRQFILSSKKLLLSDSGFYLCAWSATLVETQYFGPGTRLLVL.

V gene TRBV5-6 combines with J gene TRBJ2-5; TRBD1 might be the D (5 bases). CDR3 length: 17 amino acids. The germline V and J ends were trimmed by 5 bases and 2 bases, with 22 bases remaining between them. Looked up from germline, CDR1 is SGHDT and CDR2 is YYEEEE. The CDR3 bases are TGTGCCAGCAGTCCTGATAGTGTGGGCTGGACACAAGAGACCCAGTACTTC. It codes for CASSPDSVGWTQETQYF. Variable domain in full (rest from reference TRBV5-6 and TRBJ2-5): DAGVTQSPTHLIKTRGQQVTLRCSPKSGHDTVSWYQQALGQGPQFIFQYYEEEERQRGNFPDRFSGHQFPNYSSELNVNALLLGDSALYLCASSPDSVGWTQETQYFGPGTRLLVL.

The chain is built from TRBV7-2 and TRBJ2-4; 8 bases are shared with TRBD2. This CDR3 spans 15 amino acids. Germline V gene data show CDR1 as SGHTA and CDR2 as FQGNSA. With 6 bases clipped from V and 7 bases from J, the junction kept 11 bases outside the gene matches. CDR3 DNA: TGTGCCAGCAGACATATCGGGGGGGCAGATAACATTCAGTACTTC. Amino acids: CASRHIGGADNIQYF.

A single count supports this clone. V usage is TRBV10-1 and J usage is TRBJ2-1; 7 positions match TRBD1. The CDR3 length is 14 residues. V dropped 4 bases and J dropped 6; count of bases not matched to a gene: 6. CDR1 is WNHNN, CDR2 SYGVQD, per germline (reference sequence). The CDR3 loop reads CASSAGTVINEQFF. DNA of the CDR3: TGCGCCAGCAGTGCCGGGACAGTCATCAATGAGCAGTTCTTC.

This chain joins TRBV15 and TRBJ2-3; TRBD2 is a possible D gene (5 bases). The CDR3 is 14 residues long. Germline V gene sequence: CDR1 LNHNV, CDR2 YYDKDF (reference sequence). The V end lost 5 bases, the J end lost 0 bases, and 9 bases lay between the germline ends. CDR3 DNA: TGTGCCACCAGCCGGGAAATTAGCACAGATACGCAGTATTTT. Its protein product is CATSREISTDTQYF.

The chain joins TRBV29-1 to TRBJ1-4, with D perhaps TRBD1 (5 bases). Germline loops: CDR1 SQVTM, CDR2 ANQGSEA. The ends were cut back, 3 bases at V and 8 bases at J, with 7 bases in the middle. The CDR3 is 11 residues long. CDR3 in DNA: TGCAGCGTTGATGCAGGGGAAAAACTGTTTTTT. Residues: CSVDAGEKLFF.

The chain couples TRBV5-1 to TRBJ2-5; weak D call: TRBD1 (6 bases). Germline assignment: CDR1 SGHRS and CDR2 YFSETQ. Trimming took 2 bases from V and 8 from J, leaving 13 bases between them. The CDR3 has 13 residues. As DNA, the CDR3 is TGCGCCAGCAGCTTAAGGCAGGGGAGAACCCAGTACTTC. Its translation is CASSLRQGRTQYF.